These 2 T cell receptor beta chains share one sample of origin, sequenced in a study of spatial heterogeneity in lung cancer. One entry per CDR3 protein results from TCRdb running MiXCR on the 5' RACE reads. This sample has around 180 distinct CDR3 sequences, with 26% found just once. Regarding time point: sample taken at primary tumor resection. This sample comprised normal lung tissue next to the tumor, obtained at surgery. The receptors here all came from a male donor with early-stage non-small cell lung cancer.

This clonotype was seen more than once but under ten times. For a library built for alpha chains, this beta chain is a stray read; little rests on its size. CDR3 DNA sequence: TGCAGTGCCGGAACCCCTCCCTACGAGCAGTACTTC. Its translation: CSAGTPPYEQYF. The V call is TRBV20-1, the J call TRBJ2-7; D gene ambiguous. Per the germline V gene, CDR1 is DFQATT and CDR2 is SNEGSKA (reference sequence). This CDR3 has 12 amino acids. The ends were cut back, 6 bases at V and 2 bases at J, with 11 bases in the middle.

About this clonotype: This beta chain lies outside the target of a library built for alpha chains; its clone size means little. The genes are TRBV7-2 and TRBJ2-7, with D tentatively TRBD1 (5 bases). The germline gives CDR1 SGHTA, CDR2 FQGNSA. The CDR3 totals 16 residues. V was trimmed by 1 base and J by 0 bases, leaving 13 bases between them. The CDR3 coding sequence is TGTGCCAGCAGCTTAGTACTGGGGCCCTTCTCCTACGAGCAGTACTTC. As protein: CASSLVLGPFSYEQYF.